The 5 T cell receptor beta chains below come from one sample, sequenced in a study of T cell responses to AZD1222 COVID-19 vaccine. Sequenced by immunoSEQ multiplex PCR; TCRdb stores in-frame clones only, minus some. The table shows 150,000 to 190,000 clones, with 90% occurring only once. Sequencing was performed on peripheral blood, taken on day 0 of AZD1222 vaccination. Receptors were obtained from an adult in good health.

This chain uses TRBV5-4 with TRBJ2-3; D perhaps matches TRBD1 (6 bases). Germline CDR1 SGHNT, CDR2 YYREEE (reference sequence). This CDR3 is 14 amino acids long. V was cut by 7 bases and J by 0 bases, with 12 bases left in between. The CDR3 region has the DNA TGTGCCAGCGCAAGACAGGAGAGCACAGATACGCAGTATTTT. It codes for CASARQESTDTQYF.

The V call is TRBV30, the J call TRBJ2-3, with 9 nucleotides matching TRBD2. CDR1 is GTSNPN and CDR2 is SVGIG in the germline V gene (reference sequence). There are 17 residues in the CDR3. V gave up 1 base and J gave up 1 base; unmatched junction bases: 9. CDR3 in DNA: TGTGCCTGGAGTGACGCGGGAGGGAACTGGGGCACAGATACGCAGTATTTT. This sequence encodes CAWSDAGGNWGTDTQYF.

The chain combines TRBV10-3 with TRBJ2-6; no clear D. Germline V gives CDR1 ENHRY, CDR2 SYGVKD. The CDR3 contains 15 residues. V was clipped by 3 bases and J by 2 bases, with 8 bases between them. CDR3 protein: CAISESGPGANVLTF. The DNA of the CDR3 is TGTGCCATCAGTGAATCGGGTCCTGGGGCCAACGTCCTGACTTTC.

This clone has just a few counts. This sequence joins TRBV5-1 and TRBJ1-2; D gene uncertain. Per germline, CDR1 SGHRS and CDR2 YFSETQ. The CDR3 runs to 14 residues. V lost 3 bases to trimming and J lost 6 bases, with 15 bases between them. The CDR3 protein is CASSSSGSGHGYTF. The CDR3 bases are TGCGCCAGCAGCTCCTCGGGCTCGGGCCATGGCTACACCTTC. Full variable domain (outside the CDR3, taken from reference TRBV5-1 and TRBJ1-2): KAGVTQTPRYLIKTRGQQVTLSCSPISGHRSVSWYQQTPGQGLQFLFEYFSETQRNKGNFPGRFSGRQFSNSRSEMNVSTLELGDSALYLCASSSSGSGHGYTFGSGTRLTVV.

The rearrangement joins TRBV27 to TRBJ1-6; D remains unclear. The CDR3 is made up of 14 amino acids. The V end was cut by 0 bases, the J end by 7 bases, with 7 bases between. Germline V gene lookup returns CDR1 MNHEY and CDR2 SMNVEV (reference sequence). In DNA form, the CDR3 reads TGTGCCAGCAGTTTATCAGGGAACAATTCACCCCTCCACTTT. Translating gives CASSLSGNNSPLHF.